These 3 T cell receptor beta chains were sequenced from one sample in a study of cytomegalovirus exposure and HLA in healthy donors. PCR was performed using 60 Vbeta and 13 Jbeta primers. Profiled with immunoSEQ multiplex PCR; TCRdb holds only in-frame clones, not every one. The sample records about 190,000 clones, 70% to 75% being singletons. Input material: PBMCs. These receptor sequences come from a woman in her twenties or thirties in good health and CMV-seropositive.

The chain joins TRBV28 to TRBJ2-3, with 7 bases matching TRBD2. In germline, CDR1 is MDHEN, CDR2 SYDVKM. V shed 6 bases and J 2 bases; nucleotides not matched to a gene: 8. CDR3 length: 15 residues. CDR3 coding DNA: TGTGCCAGCAGGTCTCCTAGCGGATCCACAGATACGCAGTATTTT. Its translation is CASRSPSGSTDTQYF.

The chain carries TRBV27 and TRBJ2-1; TRBD2 aligns across 14 bases. The CDR3 is 15 amino acids. J lost 10 bases, V lost 10 bases, and 12 bases had no gene match. Germline V gene sequence: CDR1 MNHEY, CDR2 SMNVEV (reference sequence). The DNA of the CDR3 is TGTGCCACCTGGACCGGGACTAGCGGGAGTGTGGAGCAGTTCTTC. The encoded protein is CATWTGTSGSVEQFF.

The chain recombines TRBV19 with TRBJ1-2; D gene uncertain. The CDR3 runs 14 residues. V shed 6 bases and J shed 3 bases, with 14 bases lying between them. Per the germline V gene, CDR1 is LNHDA and CDR2 is SQIVND (reference sequence). CDR3 DNA sequence: TGTGCCAGTAGAAGCGGAGGAGGAGACTATGGCTACACCTTC. It is translated as CASRSGGGDYGYTF.